A single sample gave rise to the 11 T cell receptor beta chains below, sequenced in a study of cytomegalovirus exposure and HLA in healthy donors. Both 60 Vbeta primers and 13 Jbeta primers went into the PCR. Data came from immunoSEQ multiplex PCR; TCRdb stores just in-frame clones and leaves some out. Seen here are roughly 200,000 clones, roughly 90% observed once, and the top ten hold around 0.31%. The sample was PBMCs. The receptors derive from a woman in her twenties or thirties in good health and CMV-seronegative.

J is TRBJ1-2 and V is TRBV7-9; D remains ambiguous. The CDR3 loop spans 14 amino acids. Trimming left V 3 bases short and J 8 bases short, with 16 bases between. Germline V lookup: CDR1 SEHNR, CDR2 FQNEAQ (reference sequence). This CDR3 is CASSLAGMYFGYTF. The CDR3 DNA sequence: TGTGCCAGCAGCTTGGCAGGAATGTACTTCGGCTACACCTTC.

The chain recombines TRBV28 with TRBJ1-1; D ambiguous. The V gene lost 4 bases and the J gene lost 11 bases, with 20 bases spanning the gap. The CDR3 consists of 14 residues. The germline CDR1 and CDR2 sequences are MDHEN and SYDVKM. The CDR3, as DNA: TGTGCCAGCAGTTCCCTGGCAGGATGGTTTTTGGCTTTCTTT. Translation gives CASSSLAGWFLAFF.

This chain links TRBV28 with TRBJ2-7; 8 bases line up with TRBD1. Losses at the gene ends were 7 bases for V and 0 bases for J; bases not matched to a gene: 2. Germline CDR1 is MDHEN and CDR2 is SYDVKM. The CDR3 covers 13 residues. This chain's CDR3 is CASKTGVSYEQYF. CDR3 sequence (DNA): TGTGCCAGCAAGACAGGGGTCTCCTACGAGCAGTACTTC. The full variable domain, in which reference TRBV28 and TRBJ2-7 provide the parts outside the CDR3, is DVKVTQSSRYLVKRTGEKVFLECVQDMDHENMFWYRQDPGLGLRLIYFSYDVKMKEKGDIPEGYSVSREKKERFSLILESASTNQTSMYLCASKTGVSYEQYFGPGTRLTVT.

V is TRBV28 and J is TRBJ1-1; the match to TRBD1 covers 8 bases. The J segment lost 0 bases and the V segment lost 4 bases, leaving 10 bases of the junction unmatched. CDR1 and CDR2 (germline): MDHEN, SYDVKM. This CDR3 has 17 amino acids. The CDR3, as DNA: TGTGCCAGCAGTTCTACCGGGACAGGATTCATGAACACTGAAGCTTTCTTT. Translating it yields CASSSTGTGFMNTEAFF.

The V gene is TRBV7-3, the J gene TRBJ2-3; TRBD1 matches at 11 bases. CDR1 is SGHTA, CDR2 FQGTGA, per germline. The ends lost 5 bases at V and 1 base at J; junction bases unmatched: 5. CDR3 length: 16 residues. The CDR3 coding sequence is TGTGCCAGCAGCCGCGGACAGGGGGCAGGCACAGATACGCAGTATTTT. Translation gives CASSRGQGAGTDTQYF.

This chain uses TRBV5-6 with TRBJ2-1, with 7 bases matching TRBD2. This CDR3 has 13 residues. The V and J ends lost 0 bases and 8 bases, in that order; junction bases with no gene match: 2. The germline gives CDR1 SGHDT, CDR2 YYEEEE. The CDR3 is CASSLGGRDEQFF. CDR3 coding DNA: TGTGCCAGCAGCTTGGGGGGGAGGGATGAGCAGTTCTTC. Looking up the rest from reference TRBV5-6 and TRBJ2-1 gives the full variable domain: DAGVTQSPTHLIKTRGQQVTLRCSPKSGHDTVSWYQQALGQGPQFIFQYYEEEERQRGNFPDRFSGHQFPNYSSELNVNALLLGDSALYLCASSLGGRDEQFFGPGTRLTVL.

The V gene is TRBV9, the J gene TRBJ2-3; a weak D match, TRBD1 (5 bases). Trimming took 5 bases from V and 4 from J, leaving 17 bases between them. The CDR3 is made up of 15 amino acids. The germline V gene has CDR1 SGDLS and CDR2 YYNGEE. CDR3 loop: CASSRQGFYADTQYF. CDR3 coding DNA: TGTGCCAGCAGTCGTCAGGGATTTTACGCAGATACGCAGTATTTT. Supplemented by reference TRBV9 and TRBJ2-3, the full variable domain reads DSGVTQTPKHLITATGQRVTLRCSPRSGDLSVYWYQQSLDQGLQFLIQYYNGEERAKGNILERFSAQQFPDLHSELNLSSLELGDSALYFCASSRQGFYADTQYFGPGTRLTVL.

The V call is TRBV5-6, the J call TRBJ1-1, with 8 bases matching TRBD1. V was clipped by 1 base and J by 3 bases; unmatched bases: 5. The CDR3 consists of 15 residues. Germline V gene data show CDR1 as SGHDT and CDR2 as YYEEEE. CDR3 DNA sequence: TGTGCCAGCAGCTTGATAGACAGGGGCGACACTGAAGCTTTCTTT. Its translation is CASSLIDRGDTEAFF. Together with reference TRBV5-6 and TRBJ1-1, the CDR3 gives the full variable domain: DAGVTQSPTHLIKTRGQQVTLRCSPKSGHDTVSWYQQALGQGPQFIFQYYEEEERQRGNFPDRFSGHQFPNYSSELNVNALLLGDSALYLCASSLIDRGDTEAFFGQGTRLTVV.

This clone has just one count. The V call is TRBV7-9, the J call TRBJ1-1; no reliable D call. CDR1 is SEHNR and CDR2 is FQNEAQ in the germline V gene (reference sequence). Trimming removed 7 bases at V and 7 bases at J, with 19 bases between. The CDR3 is made up of 14 amino acids. The CDR3 DNA sequence: TGTGCCAGCACCCCGATCGATCACTCCGGTGAAGCTTTCTTT. Protein: CASTPIDHSGEAFF.

The CDR3 DNA sequence: TGTGCCAGCAGCTTGGCAGGGGGCATGAACGAGCAGTACTTC. Protein sequence: CASSLAGGMNEQYF. This chain uses TRBV5-5 with TRBJ2-7; TRBD1 matches at 8 bases. The germline V gene has CDR1 SGHKS and CDR2 YYEKEE (reference sequence). The CDR3 is 14 amino acids. The junction had 4 bases not matched to a gene; V was cut back by 0 bases and J by 5 bases.

The chain has TRBV5-1 and TRBJ2-2, with D tentatively TRBD1 (6 bases). Trimming stripped 2 bases from V and 0 bases from J, with 11 bases between. Per germline, CDR1 SGHRS and CDR2 YFSETQ. The CDR3 contains 16 residues. The CDR3 DNA sequence: TGCGCCAGCAGCTTTAACGGACAGCCGAACACCGGGGAGCTGTTTTTT. Its protein is CASSFNGQPNTGELFF.